These 30 T cell receptor beta chains share one sample of origin, sequenced in a study of cytomegalovirus exposure and HLA in healthy donors. Use of 60 Vbeta and 13 Jbeta primers characterized the PCR. Using immunoSEQ multiplex PCR, the repertoire was profiled, and TCRdb retains in-frame clones only, with some absent. Of 150,000 to 200,000 clones detected, more than 65% appear once; the ten largest clones hold under 2%. Material: PBMCs. These receptor sequences come from a woman aged 30 to 39 in good health and CMV-seronegative.

This sequence joins TRBV5-1 and TRBJ2-5, with TRBD1 matching over 12 bases. The germline CDR1 and CDR2 sequences are SGHRS and YFSETQ. After removal of 7 bases from V and 4 bases from J, the junction contained 8 bases not matched to a gene. CDR3 length: 15 residues. CDR3 in DNA: TGCGCCAGCTACCCCGGGACAGGGGGCGGAGAGACCCAGTACTTC. Translation: CASYPGTGGGETQYF. Supplemented by reference TRBV5-1 and TRBJ2-5, the full variable domain reads KAGVTQTPRYLIKTRGQQVTLSCSPISGHRSVSWYQQTPGQGLQFLFEYFSETQRNKGNFPGRFSGRQFSNSRSEMNVSTLELGDSALYLCASYPGTGGGETQYFGPGTRLLVL.

This clone has only one observation. The V call is TRBV30, the J call TRBJ1-1; D call uncertain. V was pared by 0 bases and J by 1 base, with 9 bases between. The CDR3 consists of 14 residues. The germline V gene has CDR1 GTSNPN and CDR2 SVGIG (reference sequence). CDR3 in amino acids: CAWSVVSGNTEAFF. The CDR3 coding sequence is TGTGCCTGGAGTGTGGTTTCAGGGAACACTGAAGCTTTCTTT.

The chain uses TRBV6-5 and TRBJ2-1, with TRBD2 matching over 8 bases. J was trimmed by 6 bases and V by 8 bases; bases with no gene match: 12. The CDR3 sequence is 15 residues long. Germline-derived CDR1 and CDR2 are MNHEY and SVGAGI. The CDR3 bases are TGTGCCAGCCGGCCGGCCGGGAGGGTCTCCAATGAGCAGTTCTTC. This sequence encodes CASRPAGRVSNEQFF.

This clone has only a few counts. The CDR3 here is CASSPQGANQPQHF. The CDR3 region has the DNA TGCGCCAGCAGCCCACAGGGGGCCAATCAGCCCCAGCATTTT. The chain uses TRBV5-1 and TRBJ1-5; TRBD1 matches 9 bases. Germline values: CDR1 SGHRS, CDR2 YFSETQ. Trimming took 4 bases from V and 3 from J; bases not matched to a gene: 2. The CDR3 runs 14 residues.

CDR3 protein: CASSDSDGRKTQYF. Here the CDR3 DNA reads TGTGCCAGCAGTGACTCGGACGGGAGGAAGACCCAGTACTTC. The chain has TRBV6-4 and TRBJ2-5; 7 positions match TRBD2. The CDR3 has 14 amino acids. Germline assignment: CDR1 MRHNA and CDR2 SNTAGT. V lost 0 bases to trimming and J lost 6 bases; unmatched junction nucleotides: 4.

The chain is built from TRBV29-1 and TRBJ2-5, with 7 bases that match TRBD1. Germline V gives CDR1 SQVTM, CDR2 ANQGSEA. The ends lost 5 bases at V and 1 base at J; junction bases unmatched: 4. This CDR3 spans 13 amino acids. CDR3 amino acids: CSVSGQVQETQYF. CDR3 in DNA: TGCAGCGTTTCCGGACAGGTCCAAGAGACCCAGTACTTC.

The rearrangement joins TRBV19 to TRBJ2-1; 9 nucleotides line up with TRBD2. The CDR3 is made up of 17 amino acids. Trimming cost V 6 bases and J 10 bases; bases outside gene matches: 19. Per the germline V gene, CDR1 is LNHDA and CDR2 is SQIVND (reference sequence). In nucleotides, the CDR3 is TGTGCCAGTAGAAATTCCCCGTCGGCTAGCGGGGCCCAAGAGCAGTTCTTC. It encodes CASRNSPSASGAQEQFF.

V and J are TRBV13 and TRBJ1-2; maybe TRBD1 (6 bases). V was trimmed by 0 bases and J by 8 bases, leaving 10 bases between them. The CDR3 extends over 13 amino acids. Germline values: CDR1 PRHDT, CDR2 FYEKMQ (reference sequence). This chain's CDR3 is CASSLGQGKGYTF. As DNA, the CDR3 is TGTGCCAGCAGCTTAGGACAGGGTAAAGGCTACACCTTC. Based on the CDR3 plus reference TRBV13 and TRBJ1-2, the full variable domain is AAGVIQSPRHLIKEKRETATLKCYPIPRHDTVYWYQQGPGQDPQFLISFYEKMQSDKGSIPDRFSAQQFSDYHSELNMSSLELGDSALYFCASSLGQGKGYTFGSGTRLTVV.

This clone was counted only a few times. The V gene is TRBV30, the J gene TRBJ2-1; no clear D gene. Trimming cost V 5 bases and J 8 bases, with 10 bases left between them. The CDR3 has 11 residues. Germline values: CDR1 GTSNPN, CDR2 SVGIG (reference sequence). The CDR3 reads CAWDNTDEQFF. The CDR3 DNA reads as TGTGCCTGGGATAACACCGATGAGCAGTTCTTC.

The CDR3 sequence is CASSYRTASSGNTIYF. Here the CDR3 DNA reads TGTGCCAGCAGTTACCGGACAGCCAGCTCTGGAAACACCATATATTTT. V usage is TRBV6-5 and J usage is TRBJ1-3; D is possibly TRBD1 (6 bases). Germline CDR1 and CDR2: MNHEY and SVGAGI. V shed 2 bases and J shed 0 bases, with 11 bases lying between them. CDR3 length: 16 residues.

The V and J genes are TRBV28 and TRBJ1-2; D ambiguous. In germline, CDR1 is MDHEN, CDR2 SYDVKM. V was pared by 2 bases and J by 1 base, with 11 bases between. The CDR3 contains 15 residues. The CDR3: CASSLEHLFNYGYTF. The DNA of the CDR3 is TGTGCCAGCAGTTTAGAGCACCTCTTTAACTATGGCTACACCTTC.

This rearrangement joins TRBV4-3 to TRBJ2-7, with 7 bases aligning to TRBD2. Germline V gene lookup returns CDR1 LGHNA and CDR2 YSLEER. Trimming at V came to 0 bases and at J to 4 bases, leaving 9 bases not matched to a gene. The CDR3 extends over 16 amino acids. CDR3 sequence reads: CASSQDPGLAAYEQYF. The CDR3 nucleotides are TGCGCCAGCAGCCAAGATCCCGGGCTAGCGGCATACGAGCAGTACTTC.

The chain has TRBV10-2 and TRBJ2-1; TRBD2 matches 11 bases. The CDR3 has 16 amino acids. Germline values: CDR1 WSHSY, CDR2 SAAADI. V was pared by 3 bases and J by 9 bases, with 10 bases of the junction left unmatched. CDR3 sequence: CASSEVVLAGVVEQFF. CDR3 DNA: TGCGCCAGCAGTGAAGTAGTACTAGCGGGAGTAGTTGAGCAGTTCTTC.

V and J are TRBV11-1 and TRBJ2-7; D is possibly TRBD2 (5 bases). The CDR3 has 13 residues. Germline V gene sequence: CDR1 SGHAT, CDR2 FQDESV (reference sequence). V was trimmed by 5 bases and J by 3 bases, leaving 11 bases between them. DNA of the CDR3: TGTGCCAGCAGCCCACTAGATCGCTACGAGCAGTACTTC. Protein product: CASSPLDRYEQYF.

This chain links TRBV5-6 with TRBJ2-5; 9 nucleotides agree with TRBD2. This CDR3 comprises 19 residues. J gave up 5 bases and V 0 bases, and 17 bases lay outside the gene matches. The germline gives CDR1 SGHDT, CDR2 YYEEEE. CDR3 in DNA: TGTGCCAGCAGCTTGGACCTTCAGGCTAGCGGGAATATTTGGGAGACCCAGTACTTC. It specifies CASSLDLQASGNIWETQYF.

The genes are TRBV18 and TRBJ1-1, with D possibly being TRBD1 (5 bases). Trimming took 0 bases from V and 3 from J, leaving 11 bases between them. The germline gives CDR1 KGHSH, CDR2 LQKENI. This CDR3 is built from 15 residues. CDR3 DNA sequence: TGTGCCAGCTCACCACCGTCAGGGAGGGACACTGAAGCTTTCTTT. It is translated as CASSPPSGRDTEAFF. Supplemented by reference TRBV18 and TRBJ1-1, the full variable domain reads NAGVMQNPRHLVRRRGQEARLRCSPMKGHSHVYWYRQLPEEGLKFMVYLQKENIIDESGMPKERFSAEFPKEGPSILRIQQVVRGDSAAYFCASSPPSGRDTEAFFGQGTRLTVV.

The rearrangement joins TRBV29-1 to TRBJ1-2; 8 bases are a match to TRBD1. The CDR3 runs to 14 residues. J was trimmed by 6 bases and V by 8 bases; bases with no gene match: 14. CDR1 is SQVTM and CDR2 is ANQGSEA in the germline V gene. CDR3 nucleotide sequence: TGCAGCACCCAGTCGACAGGGGCCGGGGATGGCTACACCTTC. Translating it yields CSTQSTGAGDGYTF.

V is TRBV10-3 and J is TRBJ2-7, with D uncertain. CDR3 length: 13 residues. V was pared by 5 bases and J by 3 bases, with 11 bases between. The germline CDR1 and CDR2 sequences are ENHRY and SYGVKD. The CDR3: CAISLDTNYEQYF. DNA for the CDR3: TGTGCCATCAGTCTCGACACCAACTACGAGCAGTACTTC.

This clone was recorded once. The chain uses TRBV27 and TRBJ2-1; tentative D call: TRBD1 (6 bases). Trimming cost V 5 bases and J 3 bases, with 8 bases left between them. The CDR3 extends over 13 amino acids. Germline assignment: CDR1 MNHEY and CDR2 SMNVEV (reference sequence). The CDR3 loop reads CASSRTDYNEQFF. CDR3 in DNA: TGTGCCAGCAGTCGGACAGACTACAATGAGCAGTTCTTC.

The rearrangement links TRBV4-1 to TRBJ2-4; D possibly corresponds to TRBD1 (5 bases). The CDR3 spans 11 residues. V was pared by 3 bases and J by 12 bases, with 9 bases between. Germline V CDR1 and CDR2: MGHRA, YSYEKL. The CDR3 coding sequence is TGCGCCAGCAGCCACCAAGGACATCAGTACTTC. Residues: CASSHQGHQYF.

This chain links TRBV28 with TRBJ1-2; the D is unclear. V lost 7 bases, J lost 8 bases, and 14 bases lay in between. Germline CDR1 MDHEN, CDR2 SYDVKM. The CDR3 is made up of 12 amino acids. The CDR3 DNA is TGTGCCAGCATGCGGGGTAGAGGCGGCTACACCTTC. Protein product: CASMRGRGGYTF.

This sequence joins TRBV28 and TRBJ2-5; 9 nucleotides agree with TRBD2. The V segment lost 3 bases and the J segment 1 base; nucleotides outside the gene matches: 3. The CDR3 consists of 15 residues. Germline V CDR1 and CDR2: MDHEN, SYDVKM. Written as DNA, the CDR3 is TGTGCCAGCAGTTTTGGAGCGGGGGGCCAAGAGACCCAGTACTTC. Protein: CASSFGAGGQETQYF. The complete variable domain, with remaining parts taken from reference TRBV28 and TRBJ2-5, reads DVKVTQSSRYLVKRTGEKVFLECVQDMDHENMFWYRQDPGLGLRLIYFSYDVKMKEKGDIPEGYSVSREKKERFSLILESASTNQTSMYLCASSFGAGGQETQYFGPGTRLLVL.

The gene calls are TRBV2 and TRBJ2-2; the D is unclear. Germline loops: CDR1 SNHLY, CDR2 FYNNEI. The CDR3 is 13 amino acids. V gave up 2 bases and J gave up 4 bases, with 5 bases separating them. CDR3 protein: CASSEQVTGELFF. The DNA of the CDR3 is TGTGCCAGCAGTGAACAGGTCACCGGGGAGCTGTTTTTT.

The gene calls are TRBV6-1 and TRBJ1-1, with TRBD1 matching 9 bases. V lost 4 bases to trimming and J lost 0 bases; unmatched junction nucleotides: 9. The length of the CDR3 is 17 residues. CDR1 and CDR2 (germline): MNHNS, SASEGT. In DNA form, the CDR3 reads TGTGCCAGCAGTGGACACACAGGGGGCGCAGTGAACACTGAAGCTTTCTTT. As protein: CASSGHTGGAVNTEAFF.

The J gene is TRBJ2-1, the V gene TRBV27; the D is unclear. The germline V gene has CDR1 MNHEY and CDR2 SMNVEV (reference sequence). This CDR3 has 15 residues. Trimming cost V 6 bases and J 0 bases, with 12 bases left between them. CDR3 region: CASRRSARSYNEQFF. CDR3 nucleotides: TGTGCCAGCAGGCGAAGTGCACGCTCCTACAATGAGCAGTTCTTC.

This chain connects TRBV10-1 to TRBJ2-7; D gene ambiguous. Trimming removed 0 bases at V and 6 bases at J, with 9 bases between. The germline V gene encodes CDR1 WNHNN and CDR2 SYGVQD (reference sequence). This CDR3 region has 13 residues. CDR3 nucleotide sequence: TGCGCCAGCAGTGAGTCGAGGTATCGCGAGCAGTACTTC. Its protein is CASSESRYREQYF.

This chain connects TRBV7-3 to TRBJ1-1; TRBD1 aligns across 10 bases. The length of the CDR3 is 18 residues. The junction had 13 bases not matched to a gene; V was cut back by 5 bases and J by 1 base. Germline V CDR1 and CDR2: SGHTA, FQGTGA. CDR3 DNA sequence: TGTGCCAGCAGCGCCAATAGACAGGGGGCGGCCGAGAACACTGAAGCTTTCTTT. This translates into CASSANRQGAAENTEAFF.

The chain uses TRBV11-2 and TRBJ2-7; D is perhaps TRBD2 (5 bases). With 1 base removed from V and 7 bases from J, the gap between germline ends came to 17 bases. Germline assignment: CDR1 SGHAT and CDR2 FQNNGV. The CDR3 loop spans 15 amino acids. The CDR3 region has the DNA TGTGCCAGCAGCTTAGTTGACGGGGAGTACTCTGAGCAGTACTTC. Translation gives CASSLVDGEYSEQYF.

The chain's CDR3 is CASGPGLAANTGELFF. The CDR3, as DNA: TGTGCCAGCGGGCCGGGACTAGCGGCGAACACCGGGGAGCTGTTTTTT. V and J are TRBV27 and TRBJ2-2; TRBD2 aligns across 11 bases. V lost 8 bases and J lost 0; bases outside the gene matches: 5. Germline V gene data show CDR1 as MNHEY and CDR2 as SMNVEV (reference sequence). The CDR3 spans 16 residues.

This clone was seen a few times. V usage is TRBV10-3 and J usage is TRBJ1-1; D gene uncertain. CDR1 and CDR2 (germline): ENHRY, SYGVKD. The ends were cut back, 3 bases at V and 3 bases at J, with 8 bases in the middle. This CDR3 region has 13 residues. CDR3 sequence (DNA): TGTGCCATCAGTGAATCCGGGGACACTGAAGCTTTCTTT. Translating gives CAISESGDTEAFF.